Following are 13 T cell receptor beta chains from one sample sequenced in a study of cytomegalovirus exposure and HLA in healthy donors. Vbeta (60) and Jbeta (13) primers were used in the PCR. Sequencing was performed with immunoSEQ multiplex PCR; in TCRdb, only in-frame clones are kept and a portion is missing. The table has about 180,000 clones, around 70% seen once. What was sequenced was PBMCs. These receptors came from a male donor in good health and CMV-seronegative.

This chain connects TRBV9 to TRBJ2-5, with a weak D call TRBD2 (5 bases). CDR1 and CDR2 (germline): SGDLS, YYNGEE. This CDR3 is built from 14 residues. Trimming cost V 9 bases and J 6 bases, with 21 bases left between them. The CDR3 sequence: CATFGESLSQTQYF. The CDR3 coding sequence is TGTGCCACATTCGGGGAAAGCCTTTCGCAGACCCAGTACTTC.

In this sample, this clone turned up a few times. The rearrangement uses TRBV18 and TRBJ2-1, with 11 bases aligning to TRBD1. Germline V gene sequence: CDR1 KGHSH, CDR2 LQKENI. The length of the CDR3 is 16 residues. Unmatched junction bases numbered 8, after V lost 5 bases and J lost 5 bases. This chain's CDR3 is CASSLAGTGGNNEQFF. The CDR3 DNA follows: TGTGCCAGCTCATTAGCCGGGACAGGGGGGAACAATGAGCAGTTCTTC.

The chain links TRBV6-1 to TRBJ2-3; 8 positions agree with TRBD2. This CDR3 is built from 16 residues. The J segment lost 1 base and the V segment lost 3 bases, leaving 6 bases of the junction unmatched. The V gene's germline CDR1 is MNHNS and CDR2 SASEGT. The CDR3 loop reads CASSDLSGSGTDTQYF. DNA of the CDR3: TGTGCCAGCAGTGATTTGAGCGGGAGCGGCACAGATACGCAGTATTTT.

The V gene is TRBV6-6, the J gene TRBJ1-2; 10 positions agree with TRBD1. Germline V gene sequence: CDR1 MNHNY, CDR2 SVGAGI (reference sequence). The CDR3 has 14 residues. Germline trimming cut 5 bases from V and 7 bases from J; bases unmatched to any gene: 7. The CDR3 nucleotides read TGTGCCAGCAGTACAGGGACAGGGGAGAGTGGCTACACCTTC. Translating gives CASSTGTGESGYTF.

V gene TRBV28 combines with J gene TRBJ2-6; the match to TRBD1 covers 7 bases. The CDR3 is 16 amino acids. The germline CDR1 and CDR2 sequences are MDHEN and SYDVKM. V shed 7 bases and J 0 bases; nucleotides not matched to a gene: 6. The CDR3 loop reads CASTEQGPSGANVLTF. CDR3 coding DNA: TGTGCCAGCACTGAACAGGGGCCCTCTGGGGCCAACGTCCTGACTTTC.

The chain employs TRBV15 and TRBJ2-1; 14 nucleotides line up with TRBD2. This CDR3 comprises 16 residues. Germline assignment: CDR1 LNHNV and CDR2 YYDKDF (reference sequence). V trimming: 4 bases; J trimming: 8 bases; junction bases outside the gene matches: 7. In DNA, the CDR3 is TGTGCCACCAGCAAAGGACTAGCGGGGGGCCGGGATGAGCAGTTCTTC. Its protein product is CATSKGLAGGRDEQFF.

The V and J genes are TRBV29-1 and TRBJ2-3; 12 bases fit TRBD2. With 6 bases clipped from V and 1 base from J, the junction kept 17 bases outside the gene matches. Germline CDR1 and CDR2: SQVTM and ANQGSEA. The CDR3 is 19 amino acids. The chain's CDR3 is CSVNRRLAGDTQGTDTQYF. CDR3 nucleotides: TGCAGCGTGAACAGACGACTAGCGGGGGACACCCAGGGCACAGATACGCAGTATTTT.

This clone was counted between two and nine times. Here the CDR3 reads CASAQYSNQPQHF. The DNA of the CDR3 is TGTGCCAGCGCACAATATAGCAATCAGCCCCAGCATTTT. The chain recombines TRBV18 with TRBJ1-5; D gene ambiguous. The CDR3 contains 13 residues. CDR1 is KGHSH, CDR2 LQKENI, per germline. The V gene lost 8 bases and the J gene lost 0 bases, with 8 bases spanning the gap.

The chain combines TRBV15 with TRBJ2-7, with 8 bases aligning to TRBD1. Germline CDR1 and CDR2: LNHNV and YYDKDF (reference sequence). This CDR3 is built from 15 residues. J gave up 1 base and V 5 bases, and 7 bases lay outside the gene matches. In DNA form, the CDR3 reads TGTGCCACCAGCGCCCAACAGGGGGTGTCCTACGAGCAGTACTTC. Its protein product is CATSAQQGVSYEQYF.

The V and J genes are TRBV11-3 and TRBJ2-1; TRBD2 aligns across 7 bases. The trim removed 5 bases at V and 5 bases at J, leaving 9 bases unmatched. CDR3 length: 15 residues. Per the germline V gene, CDR1 is SGHNT and CDR2 is YENEEA. CDR3 sequence: CASSPERGPHNEQFF. The DNA for the CDR3 is TGTGCCAGCAGCCCCGAGCGGGGTCCGCACAATGAGCAGTTCTTC.

The V and J genes are TRBV29-1 and TRBJ2-7, with D unclear. The CDR3 spans 13 residues. Germline-derived CDR1 and CDR2 are SQVTM and ANQGSEA. V was pared by 0 bases and J by 1 base, with 7 bases between. CDR3 nucleotides: TGCAGCGTTGAAGATCGAGAATCCTACGAGCAGTACTTC. It is translated as CSVEDRESYEQYF.

The chain combines TRBV2 with TRBJ2-1, with TRBD2 matching 9 bases. V trimming: 4 bases; J trimming: 1 base; junction bases outside the gene matches: 2. This CDR3 region has 15 residues. From germline, CDR1 is SNHLY and CDR2 FYNNEI. The CDR3 here is CASSGLAGSYNEQFF. CDR3 nucleotides: TGTGCCAGCAGTGGGCTAGCGGGGTCCTACAATGAGCAGTTCTTC.

This sequence joins TRBV30 and TRBJ1-5; the match to TRBD1 covers 8 bases. V lost 5 bases, J lost 7 bases, and 7 bases stayed unmatched. Per the germline V gene, CDR1 is GTSNPN and CDR2 is SVGIG (reference sequence). The CDR3 is made up of 13 amino acids. CDR3 DNA sequence: TGTGCCTGGGGGTCAGGGGGCGGGCAGCCCCAGCATTTT. Protein product: CAWGSGGGQPQHF.